Listed below are T cell receptor beta chains from one sample, sequenced in a study of T-cell reconstitution after alpha-beta-depleted transplantation in children. A single record per CDR3 protein comes from TCRdb applying MiXCR to the PCR reads. The sample has around 480,000 distinct CDR3 sequences, 32% seen once; the top ten hold around 2.4%. The starting material was PBMCs from the stem cell graft donor, obtained from the stem cell graft. The receptor set was obtained from a human donor who donated a stem cell graft to a child with aplastic anemia. CDR3s include the opening cysteine and the closing phenylalanine or tryptophan. Each record gives: V gene, J gene, D gene, clone size, CDR3 protein, CDR3 DNA. A D gene is named only where the DNA matches it firmly. Only some rows state a clone size, as once, few, many or a class for expanded clones.

TRBV5-1	TRBJ1-2	.	.	CASSPEGNYGYTF	TGCGCCAGCAGCCCGGAGGGAAACTATGGCTACACCTTC
TRBV7-9	TRBJ2-3	.	.	CASSLSRSDTQYF	TGTGCCAGCAGCTTATCCAGGTCAGATACGCAGTATTTT
TRBV11-2	TRBJ2-3	.	.	CASSSWTVFSTDTQYF	TGTGCCAGCAGCTCGTGGACAGTCTTTAGCACAGATACGCAGTATTTT
TRBV3-1	TRBJ1-3	.	.	CASSQGGNTIYF	TGTGCCAGCAGCCAAGGTGGAAACACCATATATTTT
TRBV10-3	TRBJ1-1	TRBD1	.	CAITKTGLGTEAFF	TGTGCCATCACCAAGACAGGGTTGGGCACTGAAGCTTTCTTT
TRBV27	TRBJ1-4	TRBD1	.	CASSGGLEDRVGLNEKLFF	TGTGCCAGCAGTGGGGGTTTAGAGGACAGGGTCGGTCTGAATGAAAAACTGTTTTTT
TRBV6-1	TRBJ1-1	.	few	CASSPGMGDTEAFF	TGTGCCAGCAGTCCGGGGATGGGGGACACTGAAGCTTTCTTT
TRBV6-2/TRBV6-3	TRBJ2-1	TRBD2	few	CASSRSGSIDEQFF	TGTGCCAGCAGTAGGAGCGGGAGTATCGATGAGCAGTTCTTC
TRBV5-1	TRBJ2-1	TRBD2	.	CASSNGLGYEQFF	TGCGCCAGCAGCAACGGACTAGGGTATGAGCAGTTCTTC
TRBV6-1	TRBJ2-7	TRBD2	few	CASRPSGSGFYEQYF	TGTGCCAGCAGACCCAGCGGGAGCGGGTTCTACGAGCAGTACTTC
TRBV7-9	TRBJ2-7	TRBD2	.	CASIPMVAGQYEQYF	TGTGCCAGCATCCCGATGGTAGCGGGCCAGTACGAGCAGTACTTC
TRBV25-1	TRBJ1-2	.	.	CASSEYREGPGEGYTF	TGTGCCAGCAGTGAATACCGGGAGGGGCCCGGGGAGGGCTACACCTTC
TRBV29-1	TRBJ1-2	.	.	CSGSEGRYGYTF	TGCAGCGGTAGCGAGGGTCGGTATGGCTACACCTTC
TRBV27	TRBJ2-6	.	.	CASSLSFERAPGANVLTF	TGTGCCAGCAGTTTATCGTTTGAGAGGGCTCCTGGGGCCAACGTCCTGACTTTC
TRBV6-2/TRBV6-3	TRBJ2-7	.	.	CASSYELGTPLSYEQYF	TGTGCCAGCAGTTACGAATTGGGGACTCCCCTCTCCTACGAGCAGTACTTC
TRBV20-1	TRBJ2-5	TRBD2	.	CCAKTFGTSGFQETQYF	TGCTGTGCCAAAACGTTCGGGACTAGCGGGTTCCAAGAGACCCAGTACTTC
TRBV29-1	TRBJ2-1	.	few	CSVEDLGSEQFF	TGCAGCGTTGAAGATCTGGGGAGTGAGCAGTTCTTC
TRBV7-2	TRBJ2-5	.	.	CASSLFNTETQYF	TGTGCCAGCAGCTTATTCAACACAGAGACCCAGTACTTC
TRBV14	TRBJ2-1	.	.	CASSQPYDDSYNEQFF	TGTGCCAGCAGCCAACCCTACGACGACTCCTACAATGAGCAGTTCTTC
TRBV20-1	TRBJ2-1	.	.	CSAGTRNEQFF	TGCAGTGCTGGTACCCGCAATGAGCAGTTCTTC
TRBV10-3	TRBJ2-1	TRBD2	.	CAISGTSGGDNEQFF	TGTGCCATCAGTGGGACTAGCGGGGGGGACAATGAGCAGTTCTTC
TRBV20-1	TRBJ1-5	TRBD1	.	CSAASDGQGAQPQHF	TGCAGTGCCGCCTCGGATGGACAGGGCGCTCAGCCCCAGCATTTT
TRBV9	TRBJ2-3	.	.	CASSVAEADTQYF	TGTGCCAGCAGCGTAGCGGAAGCGGATACGCAGTATTTT
TRBV9	TRBJ2-3	.	few	CASSVGPGIRTDTQYF	TGTGCCAGCAGCGTAGGCCCCGGGATCCGCACAGATACGCAGTATTTT
TRBV27	TRBJ1-2	.	.	CASSYGRGGYGYTF	TGTGCCAGCAGTTACGGGCGGGGAGGCTATGGCTACACCTTC
TRBV18	TRBJ1-1	.	.	CASSPRSLGNTEAFF	TGTGCCAGCTCACCGCGCAGTTTGGGGAACACTGAAGCTTTCTTT
TRBV28	TRBJ1-2	TRBD1	.	CASSPGQKFYGYTF	TGTGCCAGCAGCCCGGGACAGAAATTCTATGGCTACACCTTC
TRBV5-5	TRBJ2-1	.	.	CASSSTGSPHDEQFF	TGTGCCAGCAGCTCGACAGGTTCGCCGCACGATGAGCAGTTCTTC
TRBV5-1	TRBJ2-6	TRBD2	.	CASSAGLAGDSGANVLTF	TGCGCCAGCAGTGCTGGACTAGCGGGAGACTCTGGGGCCAACGTCCTGACTTTC
TRBV5-1	TRBJ1-2	.	.	CASSLVEGGYGYTF	TGCGCCAGCAGCTTGGTGGAGGGAGGCTATGGCTACACCTTC
TRBV20-1	TRBJ2-1	TRBD2	.	CSARSQGGGHNEQFF	TGCAGTGCTAGAAGTCAAGGCGGGGGACACAATGAGCAGTTCTTC
TRBV7-8	TRBJ1-6	.	few	CASSLDSSPLHF	TGTGCCAGCAGCTTAGATTCTTCACCCCTCCACTTT
TRBV5-1	TRBJ2-2	TRBD2	.	CASSLGSSGSVGELFF	TGCGCCAGCAGCTTGGGGTCCAGCGGGAGTGTCGGGGAGCTGTTTTTT
TRBV12-3/TRBV12-4	TRBJ1-4	.	few	CASSLAAEKLFF	TGTGCCAGCAGTTTGGCAGCGGAAAAACTGTTTTTT
TRBV9	TRBJ2-1	TRBD2	.	CASTVAGGDNEQFF	TGTGCCAGCACAGTAGCGGGAGGGGACAATGAGCAGTTCTTC
TRBV19	TRBJ1-1	.	.	CASSVPLAEAFF	TGTGCCAGTAGTGTCCCCCTTGCCGAAGCTTTCTTT
TRBV11-2	TRBJ2-1	TRBD2	few	CASSPGLAGASSSSYNEQFF	TGTGCCAGCAGCCCTGGACTAGCGGGAGCTAGTTCGAGCTCCTACAATGAGCAGTTCTTC
TRBV20-1	TRBJ2-1	.	.	CSASGGRYNEQFF	TGCAGTGCTTCTGGGGGCCGTTACAATGAGCAGTTCTTC
TRBV20-1	TRBJ1-2	TRBD1	few	CSDATPGQGVSPRSLTF	TGCAGTGACGCGACGCCGGGACAGGGGGTCTCACCACGGAGTCTCACCTTC
TRBV18	TRBJ2-5	.	.	CASSPGRHQETQYF	TGTGCCAGCTCACCAGGGAGGCACCAAGAGACCCAGTACTTC
TRBV5-1	TRBJ2-1	TRBD1	few	CASKGRNRGSDEQFF	TGCGCCAGCAAGGGCCGGAACAGGGGAAGTGATGAGCAGTTCTTC
TRBV7-9	TRBJ1-2	TRBD1	.	CASSRTGWGYTF	TGTGCCAGCAGCCGGACAGGCTGGGGCTACACCTTC
TRBV24-1	TRBJ2-4	.	.	CATSDSGTGVNIQYF	TGTGCCACCAGTGATTCCGGGACTGGGGTAAACATTCAGTACTTC
TRBV30	TRBJ2-3	.	.	CAWSSGTDTQYF	TGTGCCTGGTCTAGCGGCACAGATACGCAGTATTTT
TRBV9	TRBJ2-3	TRBD2	many	CASSGGTSGFTDTQYF	TGTGCCAGCAGCGGCGGGACTAGCGGGTTCACAGATACGCAGTATTTT
TRBV30	TRBJ1-4	.	.	CAWRESGWANEKLFF	TGTGCCTGGAGGGAAAGCGGTTGGGCTAATGAAAAACTGTTTTTT
TRBV7-8	TRBJ1-1	.	.	CASSFAHTEAFF	TGTGCCAGCAGCTTCGCGCACACTGAAGCTTTCTTT
TRBV7-9	TRBJ1-1	.	.	CASSSQGATSEAFF	TGTGCCAGCAGCTCGCAGGGAGCCACTTCTGAAGCTTTCTTT
TRBV12-3/TRBV12-4	TRBJ1-4	.	.	CVSSFRLREKLFF	TGTGTCAGCAGTTTTCGCCTCAGAGAAAAACTGTTTTTT
TRBV10-3	TRBJ1-1	.	.	CAISSGRTNTEAFF	TGTGCCATCAGCTCGGGACGGACGAACACTGAAGCTTTCTTT
TRBV28	TRBJ2-7	TRBD1	.	CASGHRGDEQYF	TGTGCCAGCGGACACAGGGGTGACGAGCAGTACTTC
TRBV2	TRBJ2-5	.	.	CASSYPIQETQYF	TGTGCCAGCTCATATCCCATCCAAGAGACCCAGTACTTC
TRBV10-3	TRBJ2-5	TRBD1	.	CAIRLDRDSQETQYF	TGTGCCATCAGACTTGACAGGGACAGCCAAGAGACCCAGTACTTC